The entry below describes one T cell receptor (beta chain). No antigen is known for it. Produced via immunoSEQ multiplex PCR; TCRdb's table is partial and in-frame only. The sample lists some 580,000 clones; roughly 98% were seen once. The V gene's germline CDR1 is SGHNT and CDR2 YYREEE (reference sequence). The CDR3 loop spans 17 amino acids. J lost 6 bases, V lost 0 bases, and 8 bases had no gene match. These data originate in a study of shared clonotypes between healthy human individuals. Naive CD8 cells lacked CD45RO, underwent positive selection for CCR7 and left out terminally differentiated effector memory CD45RA+ cells. Overall study results and limits: Researchers found naive subsets generally carried larger estimated richness than memory subsets. Non-shared clonotypes had lower generation probabilities than clonotypes shared by all four sorted-subset donors. Rarefaction showed sorted-subset sequencing was incomplete despite large depth.

This chain connects TRBV5-4 to TRBJ2-1, with 11 bases lining up with TRBD2. Sequencing was carried out using naive CD8+ T cells sorted from blood. This clonotype was sampled from a man aged 30-40 years in good health. The CDR3 is CASSLEGSGRGGNEQFF. The CDR3 DNA follows: TGTGCCAGCAGCTTGGAAGGTAGCGGGAGGGGAGGCAATGAGCAGTTCTTC.